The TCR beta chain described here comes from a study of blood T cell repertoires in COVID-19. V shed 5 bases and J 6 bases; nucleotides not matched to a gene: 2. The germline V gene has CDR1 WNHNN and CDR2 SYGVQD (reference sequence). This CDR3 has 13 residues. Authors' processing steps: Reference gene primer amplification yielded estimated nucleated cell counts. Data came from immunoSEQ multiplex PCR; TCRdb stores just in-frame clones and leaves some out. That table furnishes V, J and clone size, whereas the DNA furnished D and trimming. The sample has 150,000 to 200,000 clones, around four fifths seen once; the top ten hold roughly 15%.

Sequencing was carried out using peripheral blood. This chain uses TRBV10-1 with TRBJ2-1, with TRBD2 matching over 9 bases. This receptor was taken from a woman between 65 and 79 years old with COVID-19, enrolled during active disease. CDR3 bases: TGCGCCAGCAGTCCTAGCGGGGCCAATGAGCAGTTCTTC. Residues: CASSPSGANEQFF.